This record covers a single T cell receptor beta chain. The sample originates from a study of shared clonotypes between healthy human individuals. Germline V lookup: CDR1 MDHEN, CDR2 SYDVKM. The CDR3 length is 11 residues. The V end lost 6 bases, the J end lost 10 bases, and 10 bases lay between the germline ends. Generated by immunoSEQ multiplex PCR, the TCRdb table keeps only in-frame clones and is missing some. The sample yields about 1.1 million clones, 75% to 85% seen once. The chain has TRBV28 and TRBJ2-1; no firm D call. Material: memory CD4+ T cells from PBMCs. Subset specified: CD45RA-negative fraction. The TCR comes from a man aged 18 to 29 in good health. Some clones in this sample may be carry-over from other donors' samples. In nucleotides, the CDR3 is TGTGCCAGCAGAGAGACAAGGGAGCAGTTCTTC. Protein product: CASRETREQFF.